These 25 T cell receptor beta chains were sequenced from one sample in a study of OX40 agonist ivuxolimab in advanced cancers. The data were produced by immunoSEQ multiplex PCR, yet TCRdb's version contains in-frame clones alone and is incomplete. The sample includes about 90,000 clones, approximately 90% of them seen just once. The sample here was CD4+ or CD8+ T cells sorted from blood, taken in a trial of the OX40 agonist ivuxolimab. The source is an adult with an advanced solid tumor such as melanoma, head and neck, liver or kidney cancer.

The gene calls are TRBV6-6 and TRBJ2-7; TRBD1 matches at 10 bases. This CDR3 is 14 amino acids long. Germline V gene sequence: CDR1 MNHNY, CDR2 SVGAGI (reference sequence). V lost 7 bases, J lost 4 bases, and 7 bases stayed unmatched. This chain's CDR3 is CASKRQGAFYEQYF. CDR3 DNA sequence: TGTGCCAGCAAACGACAGGGGGCTTTTTACGAGCAGTACTTC.

The chain uses TRBV7-6 and TRBJ1-2, with D maybe TRBD1 (5 bases). There are 14 residues in the CDR3. Trimming removed 5 bases at V and 6 bases at J, with 16 bases between. Germline loops: CDR1 SGHVS, CDR2 FNYEAQ. The CDR3 sequence is CASSVVPGADGYTF. As DNA, the CDR3 is TGTGCCAGCAGCGTCGTGCCTGGGGCGGATGGCTACACCTTC.

V is TRBV6-5 and J is TRBJ2-7; 8 positions match TRBD1. The CDR3 spans 14 residues. With 6 bases clipped from V and 3 bases from J, the junction kept 7 bases outside the gene matches. Germline V gives CDR1 MNHEY, CDR2 SVGAGI. CDR3 loop: CASSRTGLGYEQYF. For the CDR3, the DNA is TGTGCCAGCAGCAGGACAGGGCTCGGCTACGAGCAGTACTTC.

The chain has TRBV12-5 and TRBJ2-1; 12 bases match TRBD2. This CDR3 region has 18 residues. The V and J ends lost 0 bases and 1 base, in that order; junction bases with no gene match: 4. CDR1 LGHNT and CDR2 FRNRAP come from the germline V gene. CDR3 protein: CASGLVLTSGRSYNEQFF. For the CDR3, the DNA is TGTGCTAGTGGTTTGGTACTGACTAGCGGGAGATCCTACAATGAGCAGTTCTTC.

The J gene is TRBJ2-1, the V gene TRBV9, with TRBD2 matching over 7 bases. V dropped 2 bases and J dropped 3; count of bases not matched to a gene: 2. The CDR3 loop spans 14 amino acids. In germline, CDR1 is SGDLS, CDR2 YYNGEE. This CDR3 reads CASSVRTSYNEQFF. CDR3 DNA: TGTGCCAGCAGCGTTAGGACTAGCTACAATGAGCAGTTCTTC.

The chain employs TRBV11-2 and TRBJ1-1; D unresolved. Trimming shortened V by 2 bases and J by 3 bases, and 7 bases separated the two germline ends. Germline CDR1 SGHAT, CDR2 FQNNGV. The CDR3 contains 13 residues. CDR3 amino acids: CASSLTFDTEAFF. The CDR3 bases are TGTGCCAGCAGCTTAACATTTGACACTGAAGCTTTCTTT.

The genes are TRBV9 and TRBJ1-1; 7 positions match TRBD1. Germline lookup yields CDR1 SGDLS and CDR2 YYNGEE. The CDR3 is 14 residues long. With V trimmed by 5 bases and J by 1 base, 5 bases remained unmatched. The CDR3 protein is CASRTGTENTEAFF. The CDR3 DNA reads as TGTGCCAGCAGGACAGGGACAGAGAACACTGAAGCTTTCTTT.

This chain links TRBV11-2 with TRBJ2-7; the D gene is possibly TRBD1 (5 bases). The CDR3 runs to 15 residues. V lost 3 bases and J 0 bases, leaving 12 bases between the germline ends. In germline, CDR1 is SGHAT, CDR2 FQNNGV. CDR3 DNA sequence: TGTGCCAGCAGCTTGCTGGACACCTTCTCCTACGAGCAGTACTTC. This encodes CASSLLDTFSYEQYF. The entire variable domain, with the rest obtained from reference TRBV11-2 and TRBJ2-7, is as follows: EAGVAQSPRYKIIEKRQSVAFWCNPISGHATLYWYQQILGQGPKLLIQFQNNGVVDDSQLPKDRFSAERLKGVDSTLKIQPAKLEDSAVYLCASSLLDTFSYEQYFGPGTRLTVT.

This clone is a singleton in its sample. The rearrangement joins TRBV5-1 to TRBJ2-3, with 10 nucleotides matching TRBD1. The CDR3 spans 16 residues. CDR1 and CDR2 from the germline V gene are SGHRS and YFSETQ. The ends lost 4 bases at V and 2 bases at J; junction bases unmatched: 7. CDR3 nucleotides: TGCGCCAGCAGCGAAATGGGACAGGGGATCACAGATACGCAGTATTTT. Its translation is CASSEMGQGITDTQYF. Supplemented by reference TRBV5-1 and TRBJ2-3, the full variable domain reads KAGVTQTPRYLIKTRGQQVTLSCSPISGHRSVSWYQQTPGQGLQFLFEYFSETQRNKGNFPGRFSGRQFSNSRSEMNVSTLELGDSALYLCASSEMGQGITDTQYFGPGTRLTVL.

The J gene is TRBJ1-1, the V gene TRBV5-1, with TRBD1 matching 8 bases. J gave up 1 base and V 0 bases, and 8 bases lay outside the gene matches. This CDR3 is 17 amino acids long. CDR1 is SGHRS, CDR2 YFSETQ, per germline. The DNA for the CDR3 is TGCGCCAGCAGCTTGGACAGGGGGATATGGGCGAACACTGAAGCTTTCTTT. This encodes CASSLDRGIWANTEAFF. Using reference TRBV5-1 and TRBJ1-1 for the parts outside the CDR3, the full variable domain is KAGVTQTPRYLIKTRGQQVTLSCSPISGHRSVSWYQQTPGQGLQFLFEYFSETQRNKGNFPGRFSGRQFSNSRSEMNVSTLELGDSALYLCASSLDRGIWANTEAFFGQGTRLTVV.

V is TRBV7-2 and J is TRBJ2-7; 10 positions match TRBD2. The germline V gene has CDR1 SGHTA and CDR2 FQGNSA. Trimming removed 2 bases from V and 3 bases from J; junction bases left unmatched: 4. The CDR3 loop spans 15 amino acids. The CDR3 loop reads CASSLRASGSYEQYF. In DNA, the CDR3 is TGTGCCAGCAGCTTAAGGGCTAGCGGGAGCTACGAGCAGTACTTC.

J is TRBJ1-4 and V is TRBV10-2; maybe TRBD1 (6 bases). CDR1 and CDR2 from the germline V gene are WSHSY and SAAADI. The V gene lost 3 bases and the J gene lost 3 bases, with 14 bases spanning the gap. This CDR3 contains 16 residues. This CDR3 is CASSEQGGQSNEKLFF. The DNA for the CDR3 is TGCGCCAGCAGTGAACAGGGAGGACAGTCTAATGAAAAACTGTTTTTT.

V and J are TRBV4-2 and TRBJ2-3, with a weak D call TRBD2 (5 bases). The CDR3 spans 17 residues. In germline, CDR1 is LGHNA, CDR2 YNFKEQ. Deletions cut 3 bases from V and 5 bases from J, with 21 bases between. The CDR3 DNA follows: TGTGCCAGCAGCCAGGCGGACTCCTCGCGGCTGGGAGATACGCAGTATTTT. Protein product: CASSQADSSRLGDTQYF.

The rearrangement joins TRBV5-1 to TRBJ2-6; weak D call: TRBD1 (5 bases). CDR3 length: 19 amino acids. Per the germline V gene, CDR1 is SGHRS and CDR2 is YFSETQ. V was shortened by 0 bases and J by 0 bases, with 16 bases between the two germline ends. This CDR3 reads CASSLAGRGGDSGANVLTF. CDR3 sequence (DNA): TGCGCCAGCAGCTTGGCAGGTAGGGGTGGGGACTCTGGGGCCAACGTCCTGACTTTC.

The J gene is TRBJ2-4, the V gene TRBV27; a possible D gene is TRBD1 (5 bases). CDR1 is MNHEY and CDR2 is SMNVEV in the germline V gene (reference sequence). V was cut by 7 bases and J by 0 bases, with 13 bases left in between. CDR3 length: 15 amino acids. The CDR3 reads CASKQDVLAKNIQYF. The CDR3 region has the DNA TGTGCCAGCAAACAGGATGTTCTAGCCAAAAACATTCAGTACTTC.

The J gene is TRBJ2-5, the V gene TRBV7-3, with 11 positions matching TRBD1. This CDR3 has 14 amino acids. V shed 7 bases, J shed 3 bases, and the junction held 4 bases outside the gene matches. The germline V gene has CDR1 SGHTA and CDR2 FQGTGA. CDR3 region: CASTDRGPEETQYF. In nucleotides, the CDR3 is TGTGCCAGCACGGACAGGGGGCCTGAAGAGACCCAGTACTTC.

This sequence joins TRBV6-5 and TRBJ1-1, with a tentative D call TRBD1 (5 bases). This CDR3 comprises 15 residues. Trimming took 0 bases from V and 3 from J, leaving 11 bases between them. The germline V gene has CDR1 MNHEY and CDR2 SVGAGI. Here the CDR3 reads CASSYSTMGHTEAFF. The CDR3 DNA reads as TGTGCCAGCAGTTACTCGACGATGGGGCACACTGAAGCTTTCTTT.

This sequence joins TRBV28 and TRBJ2-1, with 9 bases matching TRBD2. The CDR3 is made up of 14 amino acids. With 11 bases clipped from V and 4 bases from J, the junction kept 9 bases outside the gene matches. Germline lookup yields CDR1 MDHEN and CDR2 SYDVKM. The CDR3 sequence is CALRGTSRYNEQFF. CDR3 nucleotide sequence: TGTGCCCTCCGTGGGACTAGCAGGTACAATGAGCAGTTCTTC.

V and J are TRBV18 and TRBJ1-2; 7 bases line up with TRBD1. V dropped 1 base and J dropped 5; count of bases not matched to a gene: 13. CDR3 size: 17 residues. Germline V gene data show CDR1 as KGHSH and CDR2 as LQKENI. The CDR3 DNA is TGTGCCAGCTCACCACGCTCTTTGACAGGGTGGGCGTATGGCTACACCTTC. The encoded protein is CASSPRSLTGWAYGYTF.

The chain combines TRBV19 with TRBJ2-1, with 11 bases aligning to TRBD2. The junction had 8 bases not matched to a gene; V was cut back by 4 bases and J by 6 bases. This CDR3 comprises 16 residues. Germline-derived CDR1 and CDR2 are LNHDA and SQIVND (reference sequence). Here the CDR3 DNA reads TGTGCCAGTAGTACCGGGGGTAGCGGGAGGGGCAATGAGCAGTTCTTC. The encoded protein is CASSTGGSGRGNEQFF.

The V and J genes are TRBV11-2 and TRBJ2-1, with 7 bases matching TRBD2. Germline V gene sequence: CDR1 SGHAT, CDR2 FQNNGV. Trimming took 0 bases from V and 0 from J; bases not matched to a gene: 2. This CDR3 comprises 16 residues. CDR3 loop: CASSLDGRSSYNEQFF. The CDR3 DNA is TGTGCCAGCAGCTTAGACGGGAGGAGCTCCTACAATGAGCAGTTCTTC.

This chain uses TRBV5-1 with TRBJ2-2; D perhaps matches TRBD2 (6 bases). The CDR3 length is 16 residues. V was shortened by 1 base and J by 1 base, with 11 bases between the two germline ends. Germline assignment: CDR1 SGHRS and CDR2 YFSETQ. CDR3: CASSLSAGMNTGELFF. CDR3 nucleotide sequence: TGCGCCAGCAGCTTGAGTGCGGGGATGAACACCGGGGAGCTGTTTTTT.

This CDR3 reads CASTDLEAFF. DNA for the CDR3: TGTGCCAGCACCGACCTTGAAGCTTTCTTT. The V gene is TRBV7-3, the J gene TRBJ1-1; no clear D gene. V was shortened by 7 bases and J by 7 bases, with 7 bases between the two germline ends. CDR3 length: 10 residues. The germline V gene has CDR1 SGHTA and CDR2 FQGTGA.

This chain uses TRBV5-1 with TRBJ2-3, with a possible D match to TRBD2 (6 bases). The CDR3 loop spans 16 amino acids. V was trimmed by 4 bases and J by 3 bases, leaving 18 bases between them. Germline V gene lookup returns CDR1 SGHRS and CDR2 YFSETQ. CDR3 protein: CASSAGVGGGTDTQYF. The CDR3 region has the DNA TGCGCCAGCAGCGCTGGCGTCGGGGGTGGGACAGATACGCAGTATTTT.

The V and J genes are TRBV6-5 and TRBJ1-1; D is unclear. The V gene lost 6 bases and the J gene lost 0 bases, with 14 bases spanning the gap. The CDR3 sequence is 15 residues long. Germline values: CDR1 MNHEY, CDR2 SVGAGI. Here the CDR3 DNA reads TGTGCCAGCAGAGTTTCGGGCGTTTTGAACACTGAAGCTTTCTTT. Protein: CASRVSGVLNTEAFF.